One sample yielded the 13 T cell receptor beta chains listed below, sequenced in a study of OX40 agonist ivuxolimab in advanced cancers. Using immunoSEQ multiplex PCR, the repertoire was profiled, and TCRdb retains in-frame clones only, with some absent. The sample carries some 150,000 clones, 85% to 95% recorded once. The sample in question was CD4+ or CD8+ T cells sorted from blood, obtained in a trial of the OX40 agonist ivuxolimab. Receptors were obtained from an adult with an advanced solid tumor such as melanoma, head and neck, liver or kidney cancer.

This chain connects TRBV18 to TRBJ1-1, with D maybe TRBD1 (6 bases). Trimming cost V 5 bases and J 2 bases, with 9 bases left between them. CDR3 length: 13 residues. CDR1 and CDR2 (germline): KGHSH, LQKENI. DNA of the CDR3: TGTGCCAGCTCAGTGGACAGTAACACTGAAGCTTTCTTT. It specifies CASSVDSNTEAFF.

The gene calls are TRBV7-2 and TRBJ1-1; tentatively, D is TRBD1 (5 bases). Germline CDR1 and CDR2: SGHTA and FQGNSA. The V and J ends lost 2 bases and 9 bases respectively, with 13 bases between them. The CDR3 contains 13 residues. CDR3 residues: CASSLRRGDKAFF. CDR3 in DNA: TGTGCCAGCAGCTTAAGGCGAGGGGATAAAGCTTTCTTT.

The chain joins TRBV7-7 to TRBJ2-1; maybe TRBD1 (5 bases). CDR3 length equals 14 residues. In germline, CDR1 is SSHAT, CDR2 FNYEAQ (reference sequence). Trimming removed 5 bases at V and 5 bases at J, with 13 bases between. CDR3 sequence (DNA): TGTGCCAGCAGCAATCATGGGGCAGACAATGAGCAGTTCTTC. Its translation is CASSNHGADNEQFF.

V gene TRBV6-1 combines with J gene TRBJ1-3; D gene uncertain. CDR3 length: 13 amino acids. The germline gives CDR1 MNHNS, CDR2 SASEGT. The ends were cut back, 7 bases at V and 1 base at J, with 8 bases in the middle. CDR3 nucleotides: TGTGCCAGCATCTCGGGATCTGGAAACACCATATATTTT. It is translated as CASISGSGNTIYF.

The chain combines TRBV7-2 with TRBJ1-5; D is undetermined. The CDR3 runs to 11 residues. Germline V gene sequence: CDR1 SGHTA, CDR2 FQGNSA. Trimming removed 5 bases at V and 6 bases at J, with 5 bases between. The CDR3 DNA is TGTGCCAGCAGCCCCCGTCAGCCCCAGCATTTT. Translated: CASSPRQPQHF.

V is TRBV19 and J is TRBJ2-1; the match to TRBD1 covers 8 bases. V lost 5 bases and J lost 7; bases outside the gene matches: 13. The CDR3 runs to 16 residues. Germline-derived CDR1 and CDR2 are LNHDA and SQIVND (reference sequence). The CDR3 bases are TGTGCCAGTAGTCGACAGGGGAGAGGGGTTTGGAATGAGCAGTTCTTC. Amino acid sequence: CASSRQGRGVWNEQFF.

The chain is built from TRBV18 and TRBJ2-7; no clear D. Germline CDR1 and CDR2: KGHSH and LQKENI. This CDR3 region has 15 residues. V was cut by 0 bases and J by 5 bases, with 14 bases left in between. The CDR3 DNA reads as TGTGCCAGCTCACCACCGGCCAGCGCTGTCCACGAGCAGTACTTC. Its translation: CASSPPASAVHEQYF.

The chain links TRBV12-5 to TRBJ1-5; no clear D gene. CDR1 and CDR2 from the germline V gene are LGHNT and FRNRAP. The ends were cut back, 2 bases at V and 2 bases at J, with 10 bases in the middle. This CDR3 has 15 residues. This chain's CDR3 is CASGLFVGGNQPQHF. DNA of the CDR3: TGTGCTAGTGGTTTGTTTGTTGGGGGCAATCAGCCCCAGCATTTT.

This rearrangement joins TRBV10-3 to TRBJ2-2; 12 nucleotides align to TRBD1. The CDR3 totals 16 residues. V was pared by 7 bases and J by 4 bases, with 7 bases of the junction left unmatched. Germline-derived CDR1 and CDR2 are ENHRY and SYGVKD. This CDR3 is CAITDGTGGSTGELFF. The CDR3 DNA reads TGTGCCATCACCGACGGGACAGGGGGCAGCACCGGGGAGCTGTTTTTT.

This chain joins TRBV4-3 and TRBJ2-1; D may correspond to TRBD1 or TRBD2 (5 bases each). With 5 bases removed from V and 0 bases from J, the gap between germline ends came to 14 bases. The V gene's germline CDR1 is LGHNA and CDR2 YSLEER. CDR3 length: 16 residues. In DNA, the CDR3 is TGCGCCAGCAGCTCCTACGGGGCCCCCTCCTACAATGAGCAGTTCTTC. Translated: CASSSYGAPSYNEQFF.

This clone was picked up one time. The chain is built from TRBV9 and TRBJ2-7; tentative D call: TRBD1 (5 bases). The germline V and J ends were trimmed by 4 bases and 7 bases, with 18 bases remaining between them. Germline loops: CDR1 SGDLS, CDR2 YYNGEE. There are 14 residues in the CDR3. CDR3 DNA sequence: TGTGCCAGCAGCCCCAAAGGGGTCGTAAAAGAGCAGTACTTC. Translating it yields CASSPKGVVKEQYF. Full variable domain (rest looked up from reference TRBV9 and TRBJ2-7): DSGVTQTPKHLITATGQRVTLRCSPRSGDLSVYWYQQSLDQGLQFLIQYYNGEERAKGNILERFSAQQFPDLHSELNLSSLELGDSALYFCASSPKGVVKEQYFGPGTRLTVT.

J is TRBJ2-5 and V is TRBV7-9; D remains ambiguous. The V and J ends lost 3 bases and 5 bases respectively, with 7 bases between them. The CDR3 runs 12 residues. From germline, CDR1 is SEHNR and CDR2 FQNEAQ (reference sequence). The CDR3 DNA reads TGTGCCAGCAGCTTTCAGGAGGAGACCCAGTACTTC. Encoded protein: CASSFQEETQYF.

This clone was counted once. The rearrangement joins TRBV7-9 to TRBJ1-4, with unresolved D. Germline V gene sequence: CDR1 SEHNR, CDR2 FQNEAQ (reference sequence). This CDR3 is built from 12 residues. V was pared by 2 bases and J by 14 bases, with 12 bases between. The CDR3 sequence: CASSLSDVGLFF. CDR3 DNA sequence: TGTGCCAGCAGCTTAAGTGACGTGGGGCTGTTTTTT.